This is a list of T cell receptor beta chains from one sample in a study of CXCR3-negative and CXCR3-positive naive CD8 T cells. From its re-call of the 5' RACE reads, TCRdb lists each CDR3 protein once, without DNA. Its clone listing holds 150,000 to 160,000 distinct CDR3 sequences. Sequencing was done on a sample of naive CXCR3+ CD8+ T cells from blood. The receptors shown here come from a human donor in good health. Some clones in this sample may be carry-over from other donors' samples. The CDR3 runs from the conserved cysteine through the conserved F or W. Fields, in order: J gene, V gene, CDR3 protein.

J gene: TRBJ2-1; V gene: TRBV29-1; CDR3 protein: CSVEDHAGEVETQYF
J gene: TRBJ2-3; V gene: TRBV5-6; CDR3 protein: CASSGPSGGITDTQYF
J gene: TRBJ2-1; V gene: TRBV9; CDR3 protein: CASSDRETYNEQFF
J gene: TRBJ2-1; V gene: TRBV20-1; CDR3 protein: CSARDIRLAGTYNEQFF
J gene: TRBJ2-7; V gene: TRBV7-9; CDR3 protein: CASSLERTYEQYF
J gene: TRBJ2-7; V gene: TRBV2; CDR3 protein: CASSEEGTAYYEQYF
J gene: TRBJ2-7; V gene: TRBV7-9; CDR3 protein: CASSLTGITYEQYF
J gene: TRBJ2-3; V gene: TRBV11-2; CDR3 protein: CASSLDTEPLGTDTQYF
J gene: TRBJ2-7; V gene: TRBV4-3; CDR3 protein: CASSQERGEPYEQYF
J gene: TRBJ2-1; V gene: TRBV29-1; CDR3 protein: CSAGGTGSSYNEQFF
J gene: TRBJ2-1; V gene: TRBV5-1; CDR3 protein: CASSLLGHLYNEQFF
J gene: TRBJ2-3; V gene: TRBV7-6; CDR3 protein: CASSDGILASTDTQYF
J gene: TRBJ1-4; V gene: TRBV7-9; CDR3 protein: CASRPGDREKLFF
J gene: TRBJ2-1; V gene: TRBV19; CDR3 protein: CASSIPHLAGGPNEQFF
J gene: TRBJ1-1; V gene: TRBV5-1; CDR3 protein: CASSLGPGTEAFF
J gene: TRBJ1-1; V gene: TRBV29-1; CDR3 protein: CSVEGKITEAFF
J gene: TRBJ1-1; V gene: TRBV3-1; CDR3 protein: CASSPQDRYRAEAFF
J gene: TRBJ2-1; V gene: TRBV3-1; CDR3 protein: CASSPTGTGDYNEQFF
J gene: TRBJ2-7; V gene: TRBV5-1; CDR3 protein: CASSLGPGFVGSYEQYF
J gene: TRBJ2-1; V gene: TRBV10-3; CDR3 protein: CAISDLSGYNEQFF
J gene: TRBJ2-7; V gene: TRBV23-1; CDR3 protein: CASSPRGSGGSYEQYF
J gene: TRBJ2-1; V gene: TRBV10-3; CDR3 protein: CAISEMWGGIYNEQFF
J gene: TRBJ2-1; V gene: TRBV5-1; CDR3 protein: CASSLGTEEEQFF
J gene: TRBJ2-7; V gene: TRBV12-3/TRBV12-4; CDR3 protein: CASSPLAGGAYEQYF
J gene: TRBJ1-5; V gene: TRBV20-1; CDR3 protein: CSASPGGSNQPQHF
J gene: TRBJ2-5; V gene: TRBV28; CDR3 protein: CASSLWGEETQYF